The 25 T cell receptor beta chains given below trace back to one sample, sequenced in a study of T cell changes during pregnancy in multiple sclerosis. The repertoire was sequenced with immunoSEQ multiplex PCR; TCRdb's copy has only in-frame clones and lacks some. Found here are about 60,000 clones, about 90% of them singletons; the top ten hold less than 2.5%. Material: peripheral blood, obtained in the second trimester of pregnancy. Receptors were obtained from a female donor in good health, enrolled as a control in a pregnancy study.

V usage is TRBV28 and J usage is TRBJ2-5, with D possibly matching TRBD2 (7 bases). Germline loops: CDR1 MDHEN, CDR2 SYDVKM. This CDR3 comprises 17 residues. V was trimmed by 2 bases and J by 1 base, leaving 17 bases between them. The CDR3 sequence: CASSLVPGGGLQETQYF. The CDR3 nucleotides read TGTGCCAGCAGTTTAGTGCCTGGGGGGGGCCTCCAAGAGACCCAGTACTTC.

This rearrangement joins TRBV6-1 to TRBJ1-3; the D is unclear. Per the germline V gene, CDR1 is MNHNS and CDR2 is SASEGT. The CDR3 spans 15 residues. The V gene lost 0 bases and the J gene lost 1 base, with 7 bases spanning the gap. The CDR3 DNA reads TGTGCCAGCAGTGAAGCAGGGAGTTCTGGAAACACCATATATTTT. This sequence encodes CASSEAGSSGNTIYF.

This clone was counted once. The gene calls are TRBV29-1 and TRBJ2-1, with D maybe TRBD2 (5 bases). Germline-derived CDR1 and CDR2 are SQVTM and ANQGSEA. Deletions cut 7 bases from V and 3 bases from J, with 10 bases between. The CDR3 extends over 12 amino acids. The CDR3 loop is CSARSVYNEQFF. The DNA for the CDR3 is TGCAGCGCCCGTAGCGTCTACAATGAGCAGTTCTTC.

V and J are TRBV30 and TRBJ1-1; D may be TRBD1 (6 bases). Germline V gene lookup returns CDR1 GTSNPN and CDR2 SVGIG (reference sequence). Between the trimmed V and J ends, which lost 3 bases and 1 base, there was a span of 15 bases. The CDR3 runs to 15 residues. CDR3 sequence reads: CAWSSWGHTNTEAFF. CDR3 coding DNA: TGTGCCTGGAGCTCGTGGGGACATACGAACACTGAAGCTTTCTTT. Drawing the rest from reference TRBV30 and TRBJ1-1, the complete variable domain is SQTIHQWPATLVQPVGSPLSLECTVEGTSNPNLYWYRQAAGRGLQLLFYSVGIGQISSEVPQNLSASRPQDRQFILSSKKLLLSDSGFYLCAWSSWGHTNTEAFFGQGTRLTVV.

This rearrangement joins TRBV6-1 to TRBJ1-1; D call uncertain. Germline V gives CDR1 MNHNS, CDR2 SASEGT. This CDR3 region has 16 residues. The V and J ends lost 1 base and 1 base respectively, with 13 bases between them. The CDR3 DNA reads TGTGCCAGCAGTGAAGGGGTAATGGGCAGGAACACTGAAGCTTTCTTT. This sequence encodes CASSEGVMGRNTEAFF.

CDR3: CASSRYRGYTGELFF. The CDR3 DNA sequence: TGCGCCAGCAGTCGTTACAGGGGTTACACCGGGGAGCTGTTTTTT. The rearrangement links TRBV10-1 to TRBJ2-2; TRBD1 agrees at 7 bases. Germline V gene lookup returns CDR1 WNHNN and CDR2 SYGVQD (reference sequence). CDR3 length equals 15 residues. V shed 5 bases, J shed 3 bases, and the junction held 6 bases outside the gene matches.

CDR3 in amino acids: CASSGSEQASYEQYF. The CDR3 DNA sequence: TGTGCCAGCAGTGGGTCGGAACAGGCCTCCTACGAGCAGTACTTC. The chain employs TRBV25-1 and TRBJ2-7, with D perhaps matching TRBD1 (5 bases). Germline V gene data show CDR1 as MGHDK and CDR2 as SYGVNS. The CDR3 runs 15 residues. V was clipped by 4 bases and J by 0 bases, with 13 bases between them.

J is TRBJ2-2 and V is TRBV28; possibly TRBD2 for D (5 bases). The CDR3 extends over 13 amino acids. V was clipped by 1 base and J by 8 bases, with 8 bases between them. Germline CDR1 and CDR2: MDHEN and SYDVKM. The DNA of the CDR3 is TGTGCCAGCAGTTTATTCGGGGAAGGGGAGCTGTTTTTT. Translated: CASSLFGEGELFF.

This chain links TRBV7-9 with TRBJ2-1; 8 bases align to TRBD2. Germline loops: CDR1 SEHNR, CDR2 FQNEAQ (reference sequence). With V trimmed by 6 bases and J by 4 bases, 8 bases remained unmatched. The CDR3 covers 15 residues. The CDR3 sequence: CASSLLAVSYNEQFF. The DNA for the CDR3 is TGTGCCAGCAGTCTACTAGCGGTATCATACAATGAGCAGTTCTTC. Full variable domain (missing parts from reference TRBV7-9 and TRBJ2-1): DTGVSQNPRHKITKRGQNVTFRCDPISEHNRLYWYRQTLGQGPEFLTYFQNEAQLEKSRLLSDRFSAERPKGSFSTLEIQRTEQGDSAMYLCASSLLAVSYNEQFFGPGTRLTVL.

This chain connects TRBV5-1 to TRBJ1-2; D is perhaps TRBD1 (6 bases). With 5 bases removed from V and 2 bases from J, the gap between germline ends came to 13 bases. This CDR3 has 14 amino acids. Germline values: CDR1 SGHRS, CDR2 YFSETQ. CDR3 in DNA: TGCGCCAGCAGTAAAACAGGGACAAACTATGGCTACACCTTC. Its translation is CASSKTGTNYGYTF.

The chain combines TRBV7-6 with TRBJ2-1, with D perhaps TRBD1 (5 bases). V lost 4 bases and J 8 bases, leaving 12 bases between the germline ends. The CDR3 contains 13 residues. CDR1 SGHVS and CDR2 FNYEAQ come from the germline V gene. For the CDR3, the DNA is TGTGCCAGCAGCTACGCATTAGGGGATGAGCAGTTCTTC. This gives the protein CASSYALGDEQFF.

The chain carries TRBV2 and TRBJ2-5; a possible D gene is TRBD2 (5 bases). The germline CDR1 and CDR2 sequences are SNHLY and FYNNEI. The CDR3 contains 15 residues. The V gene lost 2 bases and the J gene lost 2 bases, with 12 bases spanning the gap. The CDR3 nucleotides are TGTGCCAGCAGTGAAAATTTGAGGGTTCAAGAGACCCAGTACTTC. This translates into CASSENLRVQETQYF.

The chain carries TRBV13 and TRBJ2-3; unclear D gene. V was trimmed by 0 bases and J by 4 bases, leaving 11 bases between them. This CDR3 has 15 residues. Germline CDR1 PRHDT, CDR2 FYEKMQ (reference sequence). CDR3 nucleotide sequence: TGTGCCAGCAGCTTAGGCCCGACTTGGGCAGATACGCAGTATTTT. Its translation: CASSLGPTWADTQYF.

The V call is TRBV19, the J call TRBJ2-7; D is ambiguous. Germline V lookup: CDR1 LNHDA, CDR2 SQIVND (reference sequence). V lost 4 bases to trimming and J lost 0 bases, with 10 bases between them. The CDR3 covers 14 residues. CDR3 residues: CASSTTGFSYEQYF. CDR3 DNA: TGTGCCAGTAGTACCACCGGGTTCTCCTACGAGCAGTACTTC.

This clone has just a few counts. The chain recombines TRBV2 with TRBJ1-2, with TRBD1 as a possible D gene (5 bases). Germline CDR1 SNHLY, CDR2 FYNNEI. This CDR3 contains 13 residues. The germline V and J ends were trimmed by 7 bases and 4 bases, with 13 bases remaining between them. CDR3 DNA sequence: TGTGCCAGCATGGCCAGGGAAGGCTATGGCTACACCTTC. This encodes CASMAREGYGYTF.

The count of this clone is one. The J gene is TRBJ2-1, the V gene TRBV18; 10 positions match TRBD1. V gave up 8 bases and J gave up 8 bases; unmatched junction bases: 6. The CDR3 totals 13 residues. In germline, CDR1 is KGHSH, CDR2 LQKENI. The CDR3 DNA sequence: TGTGCCAGCACCGGGACAGGGGTTGATGAGCAGTTCTTC. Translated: CASTGTGVDEQFF.

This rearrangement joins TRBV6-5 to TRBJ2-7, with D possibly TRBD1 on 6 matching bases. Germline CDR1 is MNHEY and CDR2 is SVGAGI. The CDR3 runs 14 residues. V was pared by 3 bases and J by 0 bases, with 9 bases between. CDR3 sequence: CASSYDRYSYEQYF. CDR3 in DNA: TGTGCCAGCAGTTATGACAGGTACTCCTACGAGCAGTACTTC.

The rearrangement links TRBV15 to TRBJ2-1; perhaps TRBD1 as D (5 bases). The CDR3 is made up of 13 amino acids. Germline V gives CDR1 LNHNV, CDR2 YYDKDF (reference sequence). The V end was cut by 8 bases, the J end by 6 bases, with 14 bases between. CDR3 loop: CATLKPDSNEQFF. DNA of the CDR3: TGTGCCACCCTTAAACCTGACAGCAATGAGCAGTTCTTC.

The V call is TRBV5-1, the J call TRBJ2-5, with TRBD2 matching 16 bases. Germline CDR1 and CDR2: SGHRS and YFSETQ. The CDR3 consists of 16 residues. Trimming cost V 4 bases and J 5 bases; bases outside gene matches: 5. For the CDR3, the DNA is TGCGCCAGCAGCACGGGACTAGCGGGAGGGGTGGAGACCCAGTACTTC. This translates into CASSTGLAGGVETQYF.

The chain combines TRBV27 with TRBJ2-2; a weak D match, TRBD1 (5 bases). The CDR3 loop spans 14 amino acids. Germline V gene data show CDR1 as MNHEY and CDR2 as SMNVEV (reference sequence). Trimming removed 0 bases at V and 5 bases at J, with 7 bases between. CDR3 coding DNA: TGTGCCAGCAGTTTATCGCAGGGAACCGGGGAGCTGTTTTTT. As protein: CASSLSQGTGELFF.

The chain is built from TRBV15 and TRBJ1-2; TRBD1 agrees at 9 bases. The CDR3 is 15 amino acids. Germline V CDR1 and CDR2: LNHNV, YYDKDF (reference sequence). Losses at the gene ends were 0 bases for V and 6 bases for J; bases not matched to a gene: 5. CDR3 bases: TGTGCCACCAGCAGAGATATAGGGACAGGGCATGGCTACACCTTC. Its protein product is CATSRDIGTGHGYTF.

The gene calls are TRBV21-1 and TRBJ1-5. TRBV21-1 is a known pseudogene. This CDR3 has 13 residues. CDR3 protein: CASPFGEVQPQHF. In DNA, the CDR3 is TGTGCCAGCCCCTTCGGGGAGGTTCAGCCCCAGCATTTT.

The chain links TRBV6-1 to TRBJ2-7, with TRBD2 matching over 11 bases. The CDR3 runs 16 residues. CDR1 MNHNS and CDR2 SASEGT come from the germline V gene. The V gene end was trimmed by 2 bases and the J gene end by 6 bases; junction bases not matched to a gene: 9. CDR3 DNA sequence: TGTGCCAGCAGTGAACGAACTGTAACTAGCGGGAGCGAGCAGTACTTC. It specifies CASSERTVTSGSEQYF.

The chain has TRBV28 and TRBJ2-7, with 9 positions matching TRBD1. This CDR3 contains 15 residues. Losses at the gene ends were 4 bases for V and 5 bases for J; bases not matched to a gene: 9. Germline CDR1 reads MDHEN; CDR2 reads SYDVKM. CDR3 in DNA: TGTGCCAGCAGTTCAACCGGGACAGGGTCCCACGAGCAGTACTTC. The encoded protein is CASSSTGTGSHEQYF.

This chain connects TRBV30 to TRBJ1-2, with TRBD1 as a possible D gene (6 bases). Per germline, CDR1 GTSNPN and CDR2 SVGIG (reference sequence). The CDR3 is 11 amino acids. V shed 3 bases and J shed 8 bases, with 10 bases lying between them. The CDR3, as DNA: TGTGCCTGGAGGGGGGGGCAGGGCTACACCTTC. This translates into CAWRGGQGYTF.